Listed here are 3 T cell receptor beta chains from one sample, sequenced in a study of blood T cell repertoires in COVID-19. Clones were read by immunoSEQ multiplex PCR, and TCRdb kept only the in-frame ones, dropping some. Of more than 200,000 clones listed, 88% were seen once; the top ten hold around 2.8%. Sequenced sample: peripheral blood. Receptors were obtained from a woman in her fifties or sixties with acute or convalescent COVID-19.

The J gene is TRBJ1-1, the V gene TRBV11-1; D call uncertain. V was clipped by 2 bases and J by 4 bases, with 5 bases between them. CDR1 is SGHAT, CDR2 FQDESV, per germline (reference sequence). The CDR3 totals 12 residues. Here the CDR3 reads CASSLTSTEAFF. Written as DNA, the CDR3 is TGTGCCAGCAGCTTAACGAGCACTGAAGCTTTCTTT.

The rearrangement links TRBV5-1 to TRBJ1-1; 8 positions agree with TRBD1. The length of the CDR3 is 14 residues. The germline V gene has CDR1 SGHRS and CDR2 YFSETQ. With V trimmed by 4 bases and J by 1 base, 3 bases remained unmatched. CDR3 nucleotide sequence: TGCGCCAGCAGCCCGGGGACAGGGAACACTGAAGCTTTCTTT. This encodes CASSPGTGNTEAFF.

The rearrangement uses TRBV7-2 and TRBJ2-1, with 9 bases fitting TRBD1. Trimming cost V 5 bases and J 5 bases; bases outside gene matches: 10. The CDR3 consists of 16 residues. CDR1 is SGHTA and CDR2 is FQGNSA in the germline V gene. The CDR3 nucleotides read TGTGCCAGCAGCCCGTCCGGGACAGGGTGGAACAATGAGCAGTTCTTC. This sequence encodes CASSPSGTGWNNEQFF.